This T cell receptor beta chain was observed in a study of PD-1 blockade in mismatch repair-deficient tumors. In the study overall: Patients had approximately 12 mismatch repair-deficient cancer types, all previously treated and progressing. General observations from the study: After pembrolizumab, tumor-resident clones rose rapidly, then generally contracted before radiologic responses.

Data came from immunoSEQ multiplex PCR; TCRdb stores just in-frame clones and leaves some out. The sample shows tens of thousands of clones, roughly 80% of them seen only once. Mismatch repair deficiency was confirmed in all patients, by PCR or immunohistochemistry. Three pembrolizumab responders had their TCRs sequenced. V was cut by 1 base and J by 5 bases, with 11 bases left in between. CDR3 length: 14 amino acids. From germline, CDR1 is MGHRA and CDR2 YSYEKL. Points on this clone: The antigen remains unidentified.

The specimen comprised peripheral blood, sampled 12 weeks after starting pembrolizumab. The sequence derives from an adult with mismatch repair-deficient cancer. The V gene is TRBV4-1, the J gene TRBJ2-5; D unresolved. CDR3 DNA: TGCGCCAGCAGCCAAGGGGCGTCAGTGGAGACCCAGTACTTC. This codes for CASSQGASVETQYF.